This TCR beta chain was observed in a study of T cell responses to AZD1222 COVID-19 vaccine. Study-level results: Mostly white British, mostly female donors; authors suggested clonal diversity may be underestimated. Targets within unmutated variant regions were reportedly found for nearly half of spike-specific TCRs.

About this clone itself: Its specificity is not known.

Method: immunoSEQ multiplex PCR; TCRdb's copy keeps in-frame clones and lacks some. The sample has around 140,000 clones, over 75% seen once. Germline V CDR1 and CDR2: KGHSH, LQKENI. The V and J ends lost 2 bases and 1 base respectively, with 17 bases between them. There are 18 residues in the CDR3. The sample consisted of peripheral blood, taken on day 0 of AZD1222 vaccination. The chain has TRBV18 and TRBJ2-2; no clear D. The TCR sequence derives from an adult in good health. The CDR3: CASSPSSWQAMNTGELFF. DNA for the CDR3: TGTGCCAGCTCACCAAGTTCTTGGCAGGCAATGAACACCGGGGAGCTGTTTTTT. Based on the CDR3 plus reference TRBV18 and TRBJ2-2, the full variable domain is NAGVMQNPRHLVRRRGQEARLRCSPMKGHSHVYWYRQLPEEGLKFMVYLQKENIIDESGMPKERFSAEFPKEGPSILRIQQVVRGDSAAYFCASSPSSWQAMNTGELFFGEGSRLTVL.